A single sample gave rise to the 15 T cell receptor beta chains below, sequenced in a study of T cells in Graves' hyperthyroidism and ophthalmopathy. Researchers amplified the TCR beta CDR3 regions from RNA transcripts. RT-PCR in the first round (using the HTBI primer set) targeted the TCR CDR3. One entry per CDR3 protein results from TCRdb running MiXCR on the multiplex PCR reads. The profile shows about 320,000 distinct CDR3 sequences, around 17% of them singletons. Sequencing was done on a sample of blood. The receptors here all came from a man aged 25 to 40 with Graves' hyperthyroidism.

The chain is built from TRBV6-5 and TRBJ2-7; 8 bases are shared with TRBD1. Germline CDR1 is MNHEY and CDR2 is SVGAGI. V gave up 0 bases and J gave up 0 bases; unmatched junction bases: 10. This CDR3 has 18 residues. The DNA for the CDR3 is TGTGCCAGCAGTTACTCGATTCAGGGGGCGAGGATCTCCTACGAGCAGTACTTC. This sequence encodes CASSYSIQGARISYEQYF.

This clonotype was seen ten or more times. The rearrangement links TRBV2 to TRBJ2-2; D possibly corresponds to TRBD1 (6 bases). This CDR3 is 15 amino acids long. Germline loops: CDR1 SNHLY, CDR2 FYNNEI. The V and J ends lost 8 bases and 6 bases respectively, with 19 bases between them. CDR3 DNA sequence: TGTGCCAGCGGCCTTGAGCAGCCAGGGGCCGGGGAGCTGTTTTTT. It is translated as CASGLEQPGAGELFF.

Comment on this clonotype: This sequence may be a read error, since a much larger clone differs from it by one base. The chain couples TRBV7-9 to TRBJ1-1; tentatively, D is TRBD1 (5 bases). This CDR3 is 12 amino acids long. From germline, CDR1 is SEHNR and CDR2 FQNEAQ (reference sequence). CDR3 loop: CAREGLNTEASF. CDR3 DNA: TGTGCCCGCGAGGGACTGAACACTGAAGCTTCCTTT.

This clonotype was counted at least ten times. The chain joins TRBV5-1 to TRBJ2-1; 8 bases are shared with TRBD1. The CDR3 totals 17 residues. Germline V gene sequence: CDR1 SGHRS, CDR2 YFSETQ. The V segment lost 2 bases and the J segment 7 bases; nucleotides outside the gene matches: 14. The CDR3 protein is CASSLLSGQENYNEQFF. The CDR3 bases are TGCGCCAGCAGCTTACTATCGGGACAGGAGAACTATAATGAGCAGTTCTTC.

This clonotype was observed a handful of times. This chain links TRBV6-7 with TRBJ2-1; D perhaps matches TRBD2 (5 bases). TRBV6-7 belongs to the ORF category, with a function that is uncertain. The CDR3 loop spans 16 amino acids. The ends were cut back, 2 bases at V and 6 bases at J, with 17 bases in the middle. CDR3 DNA: TGTGCCAGCAGTTACCCATTCGGGGATCTTGGCAATGAGCAGTTCTTC. Amino acids: CASSYPFGDLGNEQFF.

This clonotype was counted between two and nine times. The chain couples TRBV7-3 to TRBJ2-1; either TRBD1 or TRBD2 may fit D (5 bases each). This CDR3 comprises 17 residues. Trimming removed 1 base from V and 8 bases from J, with 21 bases in between. CDR1 and CDR2 from the germline V gene are SGHTA and FQGTGA. The CDR3: CASSLKIAGQLGDEQFF. CDR3 bases: TGTGCCAGCAGCTTAAAGATAGCCGGGCAATTGGGGGATGAGCAGTTCTTC.

The chain recombines TRBV11-1 with TRBJ1-1; D remains unclear. Trimming pared 3 bases from V and 3 bases from J, leaving 11 bases between. The germline gives CDR1 SGHAT, CDR2 FQDESV (reference sequence). The CDR3 has 14 residues. The CDR3 region has the DNA TGTGCCAGCAGCTTGGCAGCTAGAGACACTGAAGCTTTCTTT. Its protein product is CASSLAARDTEAFF.

Only a few counts were recorded for this clonotype. V usage is TRBV27 and J usage is TRBJ2-2; 9 nucleotides line up with TRBD2. The trim removed 3 bases at V and 5 bases at J, leaving 4 bases unmatched. The CDR3 has 15 residues. CDR1 and CDR2 (germline): MNHEY, SMNVEV (reference sequence). The CDR3 DNA reads TGTGCCAGCAGTTTCCCTAGCGGGAAGACCGGGGAGCTGTTTTTT. It codes for CASSFPSGKTGELFF.

A word on this clonotype: An end of the junction does not agree with germline; a read error may underlie this. The V and J genes are TRBV5-1 and TRBJ1-6; 9 bases line up with TRBD1. The CDR3 loop spans 17 amino acids. From germline, CDR1 is SGHRS and CDR2 YFSETQ. The DNA of the CDR3 is TGCACCAGCAGCTTGACGGACAGGGGAATTTTTAATTCACCCCTCCACTTT. This encodes CTSSLTDRGIFNSPLHF.

This clonotype was picked up a small number of times. This chain links TRBV9 with TRBJ1-6, with D unresolved. CDR3 length: 12 residues. Germline CDR1 and CDR2: SGDLS and YYNGEE. Trimming removed 0 bases from V and 7 bases from J, with 2 bases in between. Here the CDR3 reads CASSVGNSPLHF. CDR3 nucleotide sequence: TGTGCCAGCAGCGTAGGGAATTCACCCCTCCACTTT.

In its sample, this clonotype was seen many times. The chain links TRBV12-5 to TRBJ1-1; D unclear. The V and J ends lost 3 bases and 3 bases respectively, with 14 bases between them. Germline V gene lookup returns CDR1 LGHNT and CDR2 FRNRAP. The CDR3 loop spans 15 amino acids. The CDR3 DNA reads as TGTGCTAGTGGTTTCGCCCTCCGGCAGGACACTGAAGCTTTCTTT. Its translation: CASGFALRQDTEAFF.

This clonotype was detected ten times or more. The chain employs TRBV5-1 and TRBJ1-1, with TRBD1 matching 7 bases. The CDR3 is 16 residues long. Germline V gives CDR1 SGHRS, CDR2 YFSETQ. J was trimmed by 7 bases and V by 1 base; bases with no gene match: 13. CDR3 amino acids: CASSLRTGMGVGEAFF. Written as DNA, the CDR3 is TGCGCCAGCAGCTTGAGGACAGGTATGGGGGTCGGTGAAGCTTTCTTT.

This clonotype has only a few counts. This chain uses TRBV2 with TRBJ1-1; D is perhaps TRBD1 (5 bases). Trimming pared 6 bases from V and 4 bases from J, leaving 12 bases between. The germline CDR1 and CDR2 sequences are SNHLY and FYNNEI. The CDR3 loop spans 13 amino acids. The CDR3: CASRGNGGTEAFF. The CDR3 region has the DNA TGTGCCAGCAGGGGGAATGGGGGCACTGAAGCTTTCTTT.

The rearrangement links TRBV5-5 to TRBJ2-1, with D perhaps being TRBD1 or TRBD2 (5 bases each). CDR3 size: 14 residues. Looked up from germline, CDR1 is SGHKS and CDR2 is YYEKEE (reference sequence). Trimming stripped 4 bases from V and 3 bases from J, with 11 bases between. Here the CDR3 reads CASSPRDGYNEQFF. As DNA, the CDR3 is TGTGCCAGCAGCCCACGGGACGGCTACAATGAGCAGTTCTTC. The full variable domain, in which reference TRBV5-5 and TRBJ2-1 provide the parts outside the CDR3, is DAGVTQSPTHLIKTRGQQVTLRCSPISGHKSVSWYQQVLGQGPQFIFQYYEKEERGRGNFPDRFSARQFPNYSSELNVNALLLGDSALYLCASSPRDGYNEQFFGPGTRLTVL.

The table lists this clonotype with a few counts. The chain carries TRBV19 and TRBJ2-3; no clear D. V lost 9 bases, J lost 2 bases, and 15 bases lay in between. The length of the CDR3 is 14 residues. The germline gives CDR1 LNHDA, CDR2 SQIVND (reference sequence). The chain's CDR3 is CASQMTSSTDTQYF. The CDR3 nucleotides read TGTGCCAGCCAGATGACATCATCCACAGATACGCAGTATTTT.